This T cell receptor (beta chain) was recorded in a study of T-cell memory formation after mild COVID-19. Deletions cut 4 bases from V and 5 bases from J, with 15 bases between. Per the germline V gene, CDR1 is SGHNT and CDR2 is YENEEA. This CDR3 has 15 residues. This clonotype has a handful of counts. Via MiXCR, TCRdb re-called the 5' RACE reads, giving one row per CDR3 protein. Among 350,000 to 500,000 distinct CDR3 sequences, more than 15% were seen once, and the ten largest hold 20% to 25%. The chain uses TRBV11-3 and TRBJ2-1; maybe TRBD1 (6 bases). The clonotype was recovered from a man between 18 and 35 years old who had mild COVID-19 (a few samples of this study predate the infection). Cell type and time point are not known. Sequenced input: PBMCs or a T cell subset sorted from them (not recorded which). In DNA, the CDR3 is TGTGCCAGCAGCTCCCGGGACACCCTGAACAATGAGCAGTTCTTC. Protein: CASSSRDTLNNEQFF.